The entry below describes one T cell receptor beta chain. Its antigen is not identified. CDR1 is SGHDT, CDR2 YYEEEE, per germline. The junction had 6 bases not matched to a gene; V was cut back by 0 bases and J by 9 bases. The CDR3 totals 15 residues. This entry belongs to a study of cytomegalovirus exposure and HLA in healthy donors. The data were produced by immunoSEQ multiplex PCR, yet TCRdb's version contains in-frame clones alone and is incomplete. The data contain a few hundred thousand clones, roughly 88% of them singletons. General study findings and limits: Per published reports, the classifier diagnosed cytomegalovirus status with high specificity and sensitivity.

The source of this sequence is a woman between 18 and 29 years old in good health and CMV-seronegative. The rearrangement joins TRBV5-6 to TRBJ2-1; 10 nucleotides align to TRBD2. Sample: PBMCs. Written as DNA, the CDR3 is TGTGCCAGCAGCTTGGGAGCGGGAGGGCCACGTGAGCAGTTCTTC. Amino acids: CASSLGAGGPREQFF.